This T cell receptor beta chain was identified during a study of shared clonotypes between healthy human individuals. Whole-study context: Each donor's CD8 memory used one plate, CD8 naive two, each CD4 subset three.

This clone was recorded many times. Splitting of CD4+ cells produced CD45RA+ naive and CD45RA-negative memory subsets. The CDR3 length is 13 residues. V was cut by 10 bases and J by 3 bases, with 13 bases left in between. CDR1 is SNHLY and CDR2 is FYNNEI in the germline V gene. Profiling relied on immunoSEQ multiplex PCR, and the TCRdb table lists in-frame clones only, not all of them. The data show over 700,000 clones, 55% to 75% seen once. The V and J genes are TRBV2 and TRBJ1-3; D uncertain. Sequencing used memory CD4+ T cells sorted from blood. Subset specified: CD45RA-negative fraction. This clonotype was sampled from a woman under 40 in good health. The CDR3 loop is CATGEDFGNTIYF. Here the CDR3 DNA reads TGTGCCACCGGGGAGGACTTTGGAAACACCATATATTTT.